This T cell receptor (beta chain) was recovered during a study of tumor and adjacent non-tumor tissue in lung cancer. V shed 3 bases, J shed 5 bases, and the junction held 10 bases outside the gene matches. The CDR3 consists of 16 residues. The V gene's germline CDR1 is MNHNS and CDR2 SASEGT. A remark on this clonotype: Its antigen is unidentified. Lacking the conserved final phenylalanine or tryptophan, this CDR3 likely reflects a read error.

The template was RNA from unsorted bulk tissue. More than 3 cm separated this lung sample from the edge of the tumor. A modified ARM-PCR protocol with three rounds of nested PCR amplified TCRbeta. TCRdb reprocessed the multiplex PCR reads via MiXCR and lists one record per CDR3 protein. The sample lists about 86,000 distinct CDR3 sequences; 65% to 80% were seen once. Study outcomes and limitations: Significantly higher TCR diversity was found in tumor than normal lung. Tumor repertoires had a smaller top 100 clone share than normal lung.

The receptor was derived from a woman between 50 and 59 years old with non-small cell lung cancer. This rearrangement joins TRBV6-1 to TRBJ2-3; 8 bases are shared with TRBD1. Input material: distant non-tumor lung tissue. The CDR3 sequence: CASSELAGGGIDTQYL. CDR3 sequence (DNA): TGTGCCAGCAGTGAGCTTGCAGGGGGCGGAATAGATACGCAGTATCTT.